This T cell receptor beta chain was profiled in a study of T cell repertoires in cytomegalovirus infection. Whole-study context: The authors used CMV epitopes that were HLA-C-restricted (recently identified) and HLA-B-restricted (well studied). Public signatures in TCR beta pointed to CMV infection and matching HLA type. Regarding the study as a whole: Cumulative public TCR beta family frequency identified carriers of CMV plus the relevant HLA.

Germline-derived CDR1 and CDR2 are GTSNPN and SVGIG (reference sequence). The CDR3 covers 12 residues. With V trimmed by 3 bases and J by 5 bases, 1 base remained unmatched. MiXCR, applied by TCRdb to the reads, yields one record per CDR3 protein. The repertoire consists of 680,000 or so distinct CDR3 sequences, with around 31% occurring once and the leading ten covering roughly 20%. Note on this clonotype: The target antigen is unknown.

The chain uses TRBV30 and TRBJ2-5, with TRBD1 identical over 9 bases. The receptor was isolated from a human donor in good health (CMV status not recorded). Some clones in this sample may be carry-over from other donors' samples. The source was cultured PBMCs, collected from culture after CMV antigen stimulation. In DNA form, the CDR3 reads TGTGCCTGGAGGACAGGGGGGGAGACCCAGTACTTC. This encodes CAWRTGGETQYF.